The rows below give T cell receptor beta chains drawn from one sample of a study of cytomegalovirus exposure and HLA in healthy donors. Sequencing used immunoSEQ multiplex PCR; TCRdb keeps in-frame clones, though not all of them. The data show roughly 180,000 clones, around nine tenths seen once. The source material was PBMCs. The receptors derive from a man in his thirties or forties in good health and CMV-seropositive. Each CDR3 is given with its conserved first and last residue. A D gene is named only where the DNA matches it firmly. Not all rows give a size; the values are once, few, many and, for expanded clones, a class.

v_call	d_call	clone_size	j_call	cdr3_length	cdr3_aa	cdr3_nt
TRBV28	-	-	TRBJ2-6	16	CATDKRENSGANVLTF	TGTGCCACGGACAAGAGAGAGAACTCTGGGGCCAACGTCCTGACTTTC
TRBV29-1	-	-	TRBJ1-2	13	CSVEGLGNYGYTF	TGCAGCGTTGAGGGGTTGGGGAACTATGGCTACACCTTC
TRBV19	TRBD1	-	TRBJ2-7	15	CASSIRTGPSYEQYF	TGTGCCAGTAGTATAAGGACAGGGCCCTCCTACGAGCAGTACTTC
TRBV13	-	-	TRBJ1-2	13	CASSFGRNYGYTF	TGTGCCAGCAGCTTCGGGCGTAACTATGGCTACACCTTC
TRBV15	TRBD1	-	TRBJ1-5	18	CATSSGQGPLLGGQPQHF	TGTGCCACCAGCAGCGGACAGGGGCCGCTTCTAGGAGGTCAGCCCCAGCATTTT
TRBV2	-	-	TRBJ2-1	14	CASSAAQFPNEQFF	TGTGCCAGCAGTGCCGCGCAGTTCCCCAATGAGCAGTTCTTC
TRBV5-8	TRBD2	-	TRBJ2-7	14	CASSLAGRGYEQYF	TGTGCCAGCAGCTTAGCGGGGAGGGGTTACGAGCAGTACTTC
TRBV5-6	-	-	TRBJ2-7	14	CASSWSGGSYEQYF	TGTGCCAGCAGCTGGTCCGGGGGAAGCTACGAGCAGTACTTC
TRBV25-1	-	once	TRBJ1-1	12	CASSAGNTEAFF	TGTGCCAGCAGTGCCGGGAACACTGAAGCTTTCTTT
TRBV30	-	-	TRBJ2-7	14	CAWSQGDSSYEQYF	TGTGCCTGGAGCCAGGGAGACAGTTCCTACGAGCAGTACTTC
TRBV2	-	few	TRBJ1-4	13	CASSALLAEKLFF	TGTGCCAGTTCTGCGTTACTAGCGGAAAAACTGTTTTTT
TRBV28	-	-	TRBJ1-1	15	CASSLPPTGKPEAFF	TGTGCCAGCAGTTTACCCCCGACAGGCAAGCCTGAAGCTTTCTTT
TRBV5-4	TRBD2	-	TRBJ2-1	15	CASSRTSGGYNEQFF	TGTGCCAGCAGCCGAACTAGCGGGGGATACAATGAGCAGTTCTTC
TRBV5-6	-	-	TRBJ1-2	15	CASSLPGRKTYGYTF	TGTGCCAGCAGCTTACCGGGACGGAAGACCTATGGCTACACCTTC
TRBV29-1	TRBD2	many	TRBJ2-7	14	CSVEGSGGPHEQYF	TGCAGCGTTGAGGGGTCGGGAGGGCCTCACGAGCAGTACTTC
TRBV10-3	-	-	TRBJ1-5	14	CAIKPDVGNQPQHF	TGTGCCATTAAACCGGACGTAGGCAATCAGCCCCAGCATTTT
TRBV28	-	once	TRBJ1-4	13	CATRGTTNEKLFF	TGCGCCACCCGGGGGACAACTAATGAAAAACTGTTTTTT
TRBV7-8	TRBD1	-	TRBJ1-2	14	CASSTDRGNYGYTF	TGTGCCAGCAGCACTGACAGGGGTAACTATGGCTACACCTTC
TRBV5-1	TRBD1	-	TRBJ2-4	13	CASRTGDTNIQYF	TGCGCCAGCCGGACAGGGGATACGAACATTCAGTACTTC
TRBV7-6	-	-	TRBJ2-5	13	CASSLVGKETQYF	TGTGCCAGCAGCTTAGTAGGGAAAGAGACCCAGTACTTC
TRBV7-2	-	once	TRBJ1-5	15	CASSLGPTANQPQHF	TGTGCCAGCAGCTTAGGCCCGACAGCGAATCAGCCCCAGCATTTT
TRBV6-4	-	-	TRBJ1-5	10	CASSRDPGYF	TGTGCCAGCTCCCGGGACCCGGGGTATTTT
TRBV7-8	-	-	TRBJ2-7	14	CASSDIHRRYEQYF	TGTGCCAGCAGCGACATTCACAGGAGGTACGAGCAGTACTTC
TRBV11-3	-	-	TRBJ1-1	15	CASSSVVGGNTEAFF	TGTGCCAGCAGCTCCGTTGTAGGGGGGAACACTGAAGCTTTCTTT
TRBV5-6	TRBD1	-	TRBJ2-7	16	CASSLAAGGFSYEQYF	TGTGCCAGCAGCTTGGCGGCAGGGGGTTTCAGCTACGAGCAGTACTTC
TRBV6-6	-	-	TRBJ1-2	15	CASSYSVGRAYGYTF	TGTGCCAGCAGTTACTCGGTAGGGCGCGCCTATGGCTACACCTTC
TRBV4-3	-	-	TRBJ2-2	18	CASSHARGGGGVTGELFF	TGCGCCAGCAGCCACGCCAGGGGGGGCGGGGGAGTCACCGGGGAGCTGTTTTTT
TRBV7-8	-	-	TRBJ1-5	16	CASSWGGQGSNQPQHF	TGTGCCAGCAGCTGGGGGGGGCAGGGGAGCAATCAGCCCCAGCATTTT
TRBV5-1	-	-	TRBJ2-5	15	CASSLVTGAEETQYF	TGCGCCAGCAGCTTGGTCACGGGGGCGGAGGAGACCCAGTACTTC